The next 2 T cell receptor beta chains were all read from a single sample in a study of T cells in pancreatic ductal adenocarcinoma. Selected pancreatic ductal adenocarcinoma patients had undergone surgery without neoadjuvant therapy. Assay: immunoSEQ multiplex PCR; the TCRdb copy retains only in-frame clones and omits some. This sample has 15,000 to 20,000 clones, with almost 90% found just once. The sequencing sample was made of PBMCs. The receptors here all came from a human donor with pancreatic ductal adenocarcinoma.

The count of this clone is one. The rearrangement links TRBV4-2 to TRBJ2-2; no clear D gene. The CDR3 covers 16 residues. Germline lookup yields CDR1 LGHNA and CDR2 YNFKEQ. The ends were cut back, 0 bases at V and 2 bases at J, with 10 bases in the middle. Written as DNA, the CDR3 is TGTGCCAGCAGCCAAGAACCAAGACACAACACCGGGGAGCTGTTTTTT. Its translation: CASSQEPRHNTGELFF.

The chain combines TRBV5-1 with TRBJ2-7; 9 bases fit TRBD1. CDR1 and CDR2 from the germline V gene are SGHRS and YFSETQ. V lost 4 bases to trimming and J lost 5 bases; unmatched junction nucleotides: 10. This CDR3 spans 15 amino acids. CDR3 region: CASSGSGTGLDEQYF. For the CDR3, the DNA is TGCGCCAGCAGCGGATCCGGGACAGGGCTCGACGAGCAGTACTTC.